This paragraph covers one TCR beta chain sequence. This record belongs to a study of T cells after posttransplantation cyclophosphamide. V dropped 7 bases and J dropped 6 bases, with 12 bases sitting between them. CDR1 is MNHEY, CDR2 SVGAGI, per germline. There are 12 residues in the CDR3. Clones were read by immunoSEQ multiplex PCR, and TCRdb kept only the in-frame ones, dropping some. The sample shows 45,000 to 65,000 clones, 85% to 95% of them seen only once. This chain uses TRBV6-5 with TRBJ1-2, with D possibly TRBD1 on 6 matching bases. The source material was PBMCs. The receptor was isolated from a woman in her twenties or thirties in good health and a related stem cell transplant donor. The CDR3 DNA follows: TGTGCCAGCATGGGGCAGGGGAATGGCTACACCTTC. This translates into CASMGQGNGYTF.